The entry below gives a single T cell receptor (beta chain) sequence along with its context. What it recognizes is unknown. This CDR3 is 16 amino acids long. In germline, CDR1 is SGHRS, CDR2 YFSETQ. Trimming cost V 5 bases and J 0 bases, with 18 bases left between them. The PCR had 60 Vbeta and 13 Jbeta primers. Sequenced by immunoSEQ multiplex PCR; TCRdb stores in-frame clones only, minus some. This listing includes about 32,000 clones. The sample comes from a study of cytomegalovirus exposure and HLA in healthy donors. Healthy individuals who donated bone marrow served as the donors. Regarding the study as a whole: Presence/absence analyses rested on an assumption that sequencing depth was roughly uniform across donors. Later analysis reportedly placed an Asian-associated ancestry cluster below the roughly 600-donor mean in N-insertions.

The source of this sequence is a female donor in good health and CMV-seronegative. The sequenced sample consisted of PBMCs. J is TRBJ2-7 and V is TRBV5-1; tentative D call: TRBD2 (5 bases). CDR3 in amino acids: CASSVGAGGSSYEQYF. The DNA for the CDR3 is TGCGCCAGCAGTGTGGGCGCGGGCGGGTCCTCCTACGAGCAGTACTTC.